The rows below give T cell receptor beta chains drawn from one sample of a study of T cell changes during pregnancy in multiple sclerosis. Some clones are missing from TCRdb's copy, which holds only in-frame ones; the method was immunoSEQ multiplex PCR. The repertoire holds roughly 60,000 clones, 85% to 90% seen once, with over 0.5% in the top ten. The source was CD4+ T cells from peripheral blood mononuclear cells, collected in the first trimester of pregnancy. Every receptor here comes from a female donor with multiple sclerosis, enrolled in a pregnancy study. The CDR3 runs from the conserved cysteine through the conserved F or W. D genes are given only for firm matches. A row's size may be missing; if present it is once, few, many or a size class.

V,D,J,size,CDR3,DNA
TRBV7-6,-,TRBJ2-5,-,CASSLAGNQETQYF,TGTGCCAGCAGCTTAGCCGGGAACCAAGAGACCCAGTACTTC
TRBV30,TRBD1,TRBJ1-2,-,CAWSSQGAYGYTF,TGTGCCTGGAGTTCACAGGGGGCATATGGCTACACCTTC
TRBV30,-,TRBJ2-2,-,CAWSVPGSGTGELFF,TGTGCCTGGAGTGTACCCGGGAGCGGCACCGGGGAGCTGTTTTTT
TRBV10-3,-,TRBJ1-3,-,CAISGGRGGSGNTIYF,TGTGCCATCAGTGGTGGACGGGGAGGCTCTGGAAACACCATATATTTT
TRBV6-1,-,TRBJ2-2,-,CASRESTRIYTGELFF,TGTGCCAGCAGGGAATCGACTAGGATTTACACCGGGGAGCTGTTTTTT
TRBV5-6,TRBD2,TRBJ2-3,once,CASSLTSGSTDTQYF,TGTGCCAGCAGCTTGACTAGCGGGAGTACAGATACGCAGTATTTT
TRBV5-1,-,TRBJ2-1,-,CASSPGGESEQFF,TGCGCCAGCAGCCCAGGCGGGGAGTCTGAGCAGTTCTTC
TRBV12-5,TRBD1,TRBJ1-2,-,CASGLGLETGNYGYTF,TGTGCTAGTGGTTTGGGATTAGAGACAGGGAACTATGGCTACACCTTC
TRBV4-3,-,TRBJ2-4,-,CASSQTGGRENIQYF,TGCGCCAGCAGCCAAACGGGGGGCCGGGAAAACATTCAGTACTTC
TRBV5-4,-,TRBJ2-3,-,CASSFSSGRVTDTQYF,TGTGCCAGCAGCTTCAGTAGCGGTAGGGTGACAGATACGCAGTATTTT
TRBV9,-,TRBJ1-5,-,CASSPEGTNQPQHF,TGTGCCAGCAGCCCAGAGGGCACCAATCAGCCCCAGCATTTT
TRBV29-1,-,TRBJ1-1,once,CSVGGVMNTEAFF,TGCAGCGTTGGCGGGGTAATGAACACTGAAGCTTTCTTT
TRBV10-3,-,TRBJ1-2,-,CAISDSGYGYTF,TGTGCCATCAGTGACAGTGGCTATGGCTACACCTTC
TRBV29-1,TRBD1,TRBJ2-7,-,CSVGQGTVHEQYF,TGCAGCGTCGGACAGGGGACAGTTCACGAGCAGTACTTC
TRBV29-1,TRBD1,TRBJ2-1,-,CSVEGQGGGEQFF,TGCAGCGTTGAGGGACAGGGAGGAGGTGAGCAGTTCTTC
TRBV15,-,TRBJ2-5,-,CATSRDLVEETQYF,TGTGCCACCAGCAGAGATTTAGTGGAAGAGACCCAGTACTTC
TRBV2,-,TRBJ2-7,once,CASSFSGYEQYF,TGTGCCAGCAGTTTTTCGGGGTACGAGCAGTACTTC
TRBV11-1,-,TRBJ2-2,-,CASSFVRGTGELFF,TGTGCCAGCAGCTTCGTCCGGGGCACCGGGGAGCTGTTTTTT
TRBV6-1,-,TRBJ2-1,-,CASSEGQNSYNEQFF,TGTGCCAGCAGTGAAGGACAGAATTCCTACAATGAGCAGTTCTTC
TRBV18,-,TRBJ2-1,-,CASSPQGMNEQFF,TGTGCCAGCTCACCACAGGGGATGAATGAGCAGTTCTTC
TRBV6-6,-,TRBJ2-7,once,CASSLLGNYEQYF,TGTGCCAGCAGTTTACTAGGGAACTACGAGCAGTACTTC
TRBV5-1,-,TRBJ2-5,-,CASSSGVSETQYF,TGCGCCAGCAGCTCAGGGGTCAGCGAGACCCAGTACTTC
TRBV4-1,TRBD2,TRBJ2-1,-,CASSQFTSGHYNEQFF,TGCGCCAGCAGCCAGTTTACTAGCGGCCATTACAATGAGCAGTTCTTC
TRBV7-2,-,TRBJ1-1,-,CASSLKWGGTEAFF,TGTGCCAGCAGCTTAAAGTGGGGCGGCACTGAAGCTTTCTTT
TRBV27,TRBD1,TRBJ1-2,-,CASSFTGTGVYGYTF,TGTGCCAGCAGTTTCACCGGGACAGGGGTGTATGGCTACACCTTC
TRBV10-3,-,TRBJ1-1,-,CAISGTGYTEAFF,TGTGCCATCAGTGGTACGGGGTACACTGAAGCTTTCTTT
TRBV27,TRBD2,TRBJ2-2,-,CASSLRTSFAGELFF,TGTGCCAGCAGTTTAAGGACTAGCTTTGCCGGGGAGCTGTTTTTT
TRBV6-5,TRBD1,TRBJ1-2,-,CASSRDRGYGYTF,TGTGCCAGCAGCCGCGACAGGGGCTATGGCTACACCTTC
TRBV18,TRBD2,TRBJ2-6,-,CASSPPGLAGEGGANVLTF,TGTGCCAGCTCACCACCGGGACTAGCGGGAGAAGGTGGGGCCAACGTCCTGACTTTC
TRBV28,-,TRBJ1-1,-,CASSSLLEAFF,TGTGCCAGCAGTTCTCTCCTTGAAGCTTTCTTT
TRBV5-4,-,TRBJ2-1,-,CASSLAVGRDNEQFF,TGTGCCAGCAGCTTGGCCGTAGGGAGAGACAATGAGCAGTTCTTC
TRBV19,-,TRBJ1-2,few,CASSVGSPSAYGYTF,TGTGCCAGTAGTGTTGGGAGCCCGTCCGCCTATGGCTACACCTTC
TRBV9,-,TRBJ2-2,-,CASSVELYTGELFF,TGTGCCAGCAGCGTAGAGCTGTACACCGGGGAGCTGTTTTTT
TRBV28,-,TRBJ2-3,-,CASSSRVTQYF,TGTGCCAGCAGTTCGCGTGTTACGCAGTATTTT
TRBV29-1,TRBD2,TRBJ2-3,-,CSVGSAGGITDTQYF,TGCAGCGTTGGGTCAGCGGGAGGTATAACAGATACGCAGTATTTT
TRBV4-3,TRBD1,TRBJ1-4,-,CASSQTDRGNQLGEKLFF,TGCGCCAGCAGCCAAACGGACAGGGGAAACCAACTGGGTGAAAAACTGTTTTTT
TRBV6-1,TRBD1,TRBJ1-5,-,CASRTGYSNQPQHF,TGTGCCAGCAGGACAGGGTATAGCAATCAGCCCCAGCATTTT
TRBV7-7,-,TRBJ2-3,once,CASSIGLTSTDTQYF,TGTGCCAGCAGCATTGGACTAACTAGCACAGATACGCAGTATTTT
TRBV2,TRBD2,TRBJ2-3,-,CASGAGLAGEDTQYF,TGTGCCAGCGGGGCAGGACTAGCGGGAGAAGATACGCAGTATTTT
TRBV29-1,-,TRBJ2-7,-,CSVAVSSYEQYF,TGCAGCGTTGCCGTGAGCTCCTACGAGCAGTACTTC
TRBV9,-,TRBJ1-6,-,CASDLGHYNSPLHF,TGTGCCAGCGACTTGGGGCACTATAATTCACCCCTCCACTTT
TRBV4-1,TRBD1,TRBJ1-1,-,CASSQLGQKNTEAFF,TGCGCCAGCAGCCAACTGGGACAGAAGAACACTGAAGCTTTCTTT